A single sample is the source of the 2 T cell receptor beta chains below, sequenced in a study of T cell responses to AZD1222 COVID-19 vaccine. Measured with immunoSEQ multiplex PCR; TCRdb has only the in-frame clones, and not every one. This table has roughly 120,000 clones, over 85% appearing once. This specimen consisted of peripheral blood, obtained 28 days after the second AZD1222 dose. The receptors shown here come from an adult who received the AZD1222 COVID-19 vaccine.

This chain links TRBV5-1 with TRBJ2-7; D unresolved. CDR1 SGHRS and CDR2 YFSETQ come from the germline V gene. The CDR3 consists of 14 residues. Trimming cost V 1 base and J 0 bases, with 8 bases left between them. The CDR3 region is CASSLTSRSYEQYF. CDR3 nucleotide sequence: TGCGCCAGCAGCTTGACTTCCCGCTCCTACGAGCAGTACTTC.

V and J are TRBV12-3 or TRBV12-4 and TRBJ1-4, with D uncertain. V lost 2 bases and J lost 4, with 5 bases in between. This CDR3 has 13 amino acids. The CDR3 DNA is TGTGCCAGCAGTTTACAGCTTAATGAAAAACTGTTTTTT. Residues: CASSLQLNEKLFF.